The 16 T cell receptor beta chains listed next were all sequenced from one sample in a study of a mutant IDH1 vaccine in newly diagnosed glioma. Indicated time point: baseline, week 1 (first vaccination visit). Treatment here: pre-vaccination baseline after standard-of-care therapy. Sequencing used immunoSEQ multiplex PCR; TCRdb keeps in-frame clones, though not all of them. The sample records around 63,000 clones, more than 90% being singletons. The sequencing here drew on PBMCs, taken from a glioma patient treated with radiotherapy, temozolomide or both. All receptors come from a man between 45 and 60 years old with glioma.

The V and J genes are TRBV10-3 and TRBJ1-2, with 8 bases matching TRBD1. The CDR3 has 13 residues. Germline V gives CDR1 ENHRY, CDR2 SYGVKD. J lost 4 bases, V lost 3 bases, and 1 base had no gene match. For the CDR3, the DNA is TGTGCCATCAGTGATGGACAGGGCTATGGCTACACCTTC. Amino acid sequence: CAISDGQGYGYTF.

The chain has TRBV7-9 and TRBJ2-3, with TRBD1 matching over 11 bases. V lost 4 bases, J lost 6 bases, and 15 bases stayed unmatched. Germline V lookup: CDR1 SEHNR, CDR2 FQNEAQ (reference sequence). The CDR3 runs to 18 residues. The CDR3 DNA is TGTGCCAGCAGCTCCTCGATGAAAAGGACAGGGGGCGCGGATACGCAGTATTTT. Translating gives CASSSSMKRTGGADTQYF.

The J gene is TRBJ1-5, the V gene TRBV6-1; D is undetermined. The germline gives CDR1 MNHNS, CDR2 SASEGT. Trimming took 10 bases from V and 0 from J, leaving 16 bases between them. The CDR3 has 15 amino acids. CDR3 sequence reads: CATKLVIYSNQPQHF. The CDR3, as DNA: TGTGCCACCAAGCTCGTCATTTATAGCAATCAGCCCCAGCATTTT.

The chain employs TRBV15 and TRBJ2-3; 8 bases align to TRBD1. The germline CDR1 and CDR2 sequences are LNHNV and YYDKDF (reference sequence). This CDR3 has 14 amino acids. The ends lost 5 bases at V and 6 bases at J; junction bases unmatched: 7. The CDR3 sequence is CATSVRQGSDTQYF. The DNA for the CDR3 is TGTGCCACCAGCGTGAGACAGGGGTCCGATACGCAGTATTTT.

CDR3 DNA sequence: TGTGCCAGCTCACGTACGGAAACCTATGGCTACACCTTC. As protein: CASSRTETYGYTF. The chain couples TRBV18 to TRBJ1-2, with D uncertain. In germline, CDR1 is KGHSH, CDR2 LQKENI. The CDR3 sequence is 13 residues long. Trimming stripped 4 bases from V and 4 bases from J, with 10 bases between.

The chain links TRBV7-8 to TRBJ2-1; 10 nucleotides agree with TRBD2. V was clipped by 1 base and J by 9 bases; unmatched bases: 6. From germline, CDR1 is SGHVS and CDR2 FQNEAQ. CDR3 length: 15 residues. The CDR3 coding sequence is TGTGCCAGCAGCTTAGTTGCTAGCGGGAGTCCTGAGCAGTTCTTC. It specifies CASSLVASGSPEQFF.

The V and J genes are TRBV15 and TRBJ1-4; the D is unclear. V shed 0 bases and J shed 0 bases, with 5 bases lying between them. The CDR3 extends over 15 amino acids. Per the germline V gene, CDR1 is LNHNV and CDR2 is YYDKDF (reference sequence). CDR3 loop: CATSRDRTTNEKLFF. The CDR3, as DNA: TGTGCCACCAGCAGAGATAGAACAACTAATGAAAAACTGTTTTTT.

This rearrangement joins TRBV9 to TRBJ2-1; 7 bases align to TRBD2. V lost 5 bases and J lost 9; bases outside the gene matches: 11. The germline V gene encodes CDR1 SGDLS and CDR2 YYNGEE. The CDR3 covers 14 residues. The CDR3 sequence: CASSQGQGGSEQFF. As DNA, the CDR3 is TGTGCCAGCAGTCAGGGCCAGGGAGGGAGTGAGCAGTTCTTC. The full variable domain, completed using reference TRBV9 and TRBJ2-1, is DSGVTQTPKHLITATGQRVTLRCSPRSGDLSVYWYQQSLDQGLQFLIQYYNGEERAKGNILERFSAQQFPDLHSELNLSSLELGDSALYFCASSQGQGGSEQFFGPGTRLTVL.

The chain has TRBV29-1 and TRBJ1-1; no clear D gene. Trimming took 2 bases from V and 1 from J, leaving 5 bases between them. Germline-derived CDR1 and CDR2 are SQVTM and ANQGSEA. This CDR3 has 12 residues. CDR3 DNA: TGCAGCGTTGAACCGCAGAACACTGAAGCTTTCTTT. This sequence encodes CSVEPQNTEAFF.

Here the CDR3 reads CASSPQRGVRQPQHF. CDR3 bases: TGTGCCAGCAGTCCCCAGCGGGGGGTTCGGCAGCCCCAGCATTTT. The chain employs TRBV28 and TRBJ1-5, with D possibly matching TRBD1 (5 bases). The CDR3 spans 15 residues. Trimming shortened V by 5 bases and J by 7 bases, and 18 bases separated the two germline ends. Germline lookup yields CDR1 MDHEN and CDR2 SYDVKM.

This sequence joins TRBV27 and TRBJ2-3, with D unresolved. CDR1 is MNHEY, CDR2 SMNVEV, per germline (reference sequence). Trimming left V 6 bases short and J 6 bases short, with 13 bases between. The CDR3 length is 13 residues. CDR3 loop: CASRLTPSDTQYF. The CDR3 DNA reads as TGTGCCAGCAGATTGACCCCCAGTGATACGCAGTATTTT.

The chain carries TRBV6-6 and TRBJ2-1, with D possibly matching TRBD2 (6 bases). This CDR3 has 14 residues. With 10 bases removed from V and 5 bases from J, the gap between germline ends came to 18 bases. Per germline, CDR1 MNHNY and CDR2 SVGAGI (reference sequence). The CDR3 reads CATHDPGDHNEQFF. CDR3 in DNA: TGTGCCACCCATGACCCGGGAGACCACAATGAGCAGTTCTTC.

The chain recombines TRBV27 with TRBJ1-1; D is unclear. Trimming took off 1 base at V and 1 base at J, with 13 bases between the two ends. Germline lookup yields CDR1 MNHEY and CDR2 SMNVEV (reference sequence). The CDR3 has 16 amino acids. The CDR3, as DNA: TGTGCCAGCAGTTTATATTGGGAACGGGGGAACACTGAAGCTTTCTTT. Translated, it gives CASSLYWERGNTEAFF.

The chain carries TRBV11-3 and TRBJ2-1; the match to TRBD2 covers 7 bases. The CDR3 extends over 15 amino acids. Looked up from germline, CDR1 is SGHNT and CDR2 is YENEEA. V gave up 3 bases and J gave up 0 bases; unmatched junction bases: 2. The CDR3 nucleotides are TGTGCCAGCAGCTTGCGGGGGAGCTCCTACAATGAGCAGTTCTTC. Translating it yields CASSLRGSSYNEQFF.

CDR3 protein: CASRDWRDDTGELFF. The CDR3 DNA reads as TGCGCCAGCCGGGACTGGCGGGACGACACCGGGGAGCTGTTTTTT. The J gene is TRBJ2-2, the V gene TRBV4-1; tentatively, D is TRBD2 (6 bases). Deletions cut 8 bases from V and 3 bases from J, with 16 bases between. CDR1 and CDR2 from the germline V gene are MGHRA and YSYEKL. The CDR3 runs 15 residues.

The chain couples TRBV5-8 to TRBJ2-4; D perhaps matches TRBD2 (6 bases). CDR3 length: 15 residues. V dropped 2 bases and J dropped 5 bases, with 14 bases sitting between them. Germline V CDR1 and CDR2: SGHTS, YDEGEE. In DNA form, the CDR3 reads TGTGCCAGCAGCTTTGGAACTAGCTACCAAAACATTCAGTACTTC. Protein sequence: CASSFGTSYQNIQYF.